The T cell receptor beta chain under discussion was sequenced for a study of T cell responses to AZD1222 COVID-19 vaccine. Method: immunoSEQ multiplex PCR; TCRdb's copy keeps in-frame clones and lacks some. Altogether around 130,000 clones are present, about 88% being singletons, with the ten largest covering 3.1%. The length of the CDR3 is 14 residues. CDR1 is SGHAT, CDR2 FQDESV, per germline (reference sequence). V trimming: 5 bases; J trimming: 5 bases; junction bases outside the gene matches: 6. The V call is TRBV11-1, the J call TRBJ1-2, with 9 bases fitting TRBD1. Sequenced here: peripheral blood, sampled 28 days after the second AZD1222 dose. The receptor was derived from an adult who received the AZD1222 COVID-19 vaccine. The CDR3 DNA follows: TGTGCCAGCAGCCGGACAGGGGAAGGGTATGGCTACACCTTC. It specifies CASSRTGEGYGYTF.